This T cell receptor beta chain is drawn from a study of blood T cell repertoires in COVID-19. Authors' methods: Researchers report that nucleated cell counts were estimated from reference gene primer amplification. The method was immunoSEQ multiplex PCR; TCRdb's version includes in-frame clones alone and lacks a portion of them. Clone size and the V and J calls come from that table; the DNA yielded D and trimming. This sample has 250,000 or so clones; about 90% occur once, and the top ten carry approximately 1.2%. CDR3 length: 15 residues. Germline loops: CDR1 SGHVS, CDR2 FQNEAQ. V shed 6 bases, J shed 3 bases, and the junction held 6 bases outside the gene matches.

This clonotype originated in a human donor in a cohort exposed to, infected with or recovered from COVID-19 (not recorded which). The donor label of this sample is uncertain. V gene TRBV7-8 combines with J gene TRBJ2-3; 10 nucleotides line up with TRBD2. Sequences were obtained from PBMCs or T cells enriched from blood (not recorded which). DNA of the CDR3: TGTGCCAGCAGTTATCTAGCGGGGGATACAGATACGCAGTATTTT. This encodes CASSYLAGDTDTQYF.